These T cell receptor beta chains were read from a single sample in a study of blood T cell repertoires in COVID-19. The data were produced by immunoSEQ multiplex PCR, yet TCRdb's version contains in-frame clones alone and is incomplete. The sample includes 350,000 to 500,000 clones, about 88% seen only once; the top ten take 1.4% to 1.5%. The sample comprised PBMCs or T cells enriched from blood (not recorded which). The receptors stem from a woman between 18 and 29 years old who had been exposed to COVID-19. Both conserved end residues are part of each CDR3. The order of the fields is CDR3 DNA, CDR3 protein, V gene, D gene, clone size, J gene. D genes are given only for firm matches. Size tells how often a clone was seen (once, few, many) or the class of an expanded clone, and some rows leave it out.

cdr3_nt: TGTGCCAGCAGTAGGACAGCCTCTGGAAACACCATATATTTT
cdr3_aa: CASSRTASGNTIYF
v_call: TRBV6-5
d_call: NA
clone_size: NA
j_call: TRBJ1-3

cdr3_nt: TGCGCCAGCTCCCCGGGACAGTTATACGAGCAGTACTTC
cdr3_aa: CASSPGQLYEQYF
v_call: TRBV4-1
d_call: TRBD1
clone_size: NA
j_call: TRBJ2-7

cdr3_nt: TGCGCCAGCAGCTTGACACAGAACACCGGGGAGCTGTTTTTT
cdr3_aa: CASSLTQNTGELFF
v_call: TRBV5-1
d_call: NA
clone_size: NA
j_call: TRBJ2-2

cdr3_nt: TGTGCCAGCAGCTTGACAGGGAATCAGCCCCAGCATTTT
cdr3_aa: CASSLTGNQPQHF
v_call: TRBV5-8
d_call: NA
clone_size: NA
j_call: TRBJ1-5

cdr3_nt: TGTGCCAGCAGACAACAGGGCACCAGCGAGCAGTACTTC
cdr3_aa: CASRQQGTSEQYF
v_call: TRBV14
d_call: NA
clone_size: NA
j_call: TRBJ2-7

cdr3_nt: TGTGCCAGCAGTTTAAGGGGGGGCACTGAAGCTTTCTTT
cdr3_aa: CASSLRGGTEAFF
v_call: TRBV27
d_call: NA
clone_size: few
j_call: TRBJ1-1

cdr3_nt: TGCGCCAGCAGCCAAGATCTCAGGGTACCCTACGAGCAGTACTTC
cdr3_aa: CASSQDLRVPYEQYF
v_call: TRBV4-3
d_call: NA
clone_size: NA
j_call: TRBJ2-7

cdr3_nt: TGTGCCAGCAGCTTAGAGGTGGCAGGCCAACCCTATGGCTACACCTTC
cdr3_aa: CASSLEVAGQPYGYTF
v_call: TRBV7-9
d_call: NA
clone_size: NA
j_call: TRBJ1-2

cdr3_nt: TGTGCCAGTAGCCCGGGACAGTGGGTATACTACGAGCAGTACTTC
cdr3_aa: CASSPGQWVYYEQYF
v_call: TRBV19
d_call: TRBD1
clone_size: NA
j_call: TRBJ2-7

cdr3_nt: TGTGCCAGCAATAACCTGGGACAGGATGGCTACACCTTC
cdr3_aa: CASNNLGQDGYTF
v_call: TRBV27
d_call: TRBD1
clone_size: NA
j_call: TRBJ1-2

cdr3_nt: TGTGCCAGCAGGGACAGGGCCAATCAGCCCCAGCATTTT
cdr3_aa: CASRDRANQPQHF
v_call: TRBV6-6
d_call: TRBD1
clone_size: NA
j_call: TRBJ1-5

cdr3_nt: TGTGCCAGCACCCTGGGACAGATGAACACTGAAGCTTTCTTT
cdr3_aa: CASTLGQMNTEAFF
v_call: TRBV6-5
d_call: TRBD1
clone_size: NA
j_call: TRBJ1-1

cdr3_nt: TGTGCCAGTAGCTTCTCGAAGGGGTCTTCCTACAATGAGCAGTTCTTC
cdr3_aa: CASSFSKGSSYNEQFF
v_call: TRBV19
d_call: NA
clone_size: NA
j_call: TRBJ2-1

cdr3_nt: TGTGCCAGCAGCCTATCCCCCGGGACAGGGTTCGCGAAGGGACACAATGAGCAGTTCTTC
cdr3_aa: CASSLSPGTGFAKGHNEQFF
v_call: TRBV5-5
d_call: TRBD1
clone_size: NA
j_call: TRBJ2-1

cdr3_nt: TGTGCCAGCAGCCCACAGGGGGCTGGTGAAGCTTTCTTT
cdr3_aa: CASSPQGAGEAFF
v_call: TRBV14
d_call: TRBD1
clone_size: few
j_call: TRBJ1-1

cdr3_nt: TGTGCCAGCGGGGGCCGCAGCTCAGCAACTAATGAAAAACTGTTTTTT
cdr3_aa: CASGGRSSATNEKLFF
v_call: TRBV3-1/TRBV3-2
d_call: NA
clone_size: NA
j_call: TRBJ1-4

cdr3_nt: TGTGCCAGCAGCCCGAGGGGGGGGGCGCCTGGAGAGACCCAGTACTTC
cdr3_aa: CASSPRGGAPGETQYF
v_call: TRBV11-3
d_call: NA
clone_size: once
j_call: TRBJ2-5

cdr3_nt: TGTGCCAGCAGCCGCGCAGGGGATACGCAGTATTTT
cdr3_aa: CASSRAGDTQYF
v_call: TRBV3-1/TRBV3-2
d_call: NA
clone_size: NA
j_call: TRBJ2-3

cdr3_nt: TGCGCCAGCAGCTCCGGACTGGACTCCTACGAGCAGTACTTC
cdr3_aa: CASSSGLDSYEQYF
v_call: TRBV5-1
d_call: NA
clone_size: NA
j_call: TRBJ2-7

cdr3_nt: TGCGCCAGCAGCCGCGTGCCTCGACAAATTTCCTACGAGCAGTACTTC
cdr3_aa: CASSRVPRQISYEQYF
v_call: TRBV4-1
d_call: NA
clone_size: NA
j_call: TRBJ2-7

cdr3_nt: TGTGCCAGCAGCGCCTATAAGAATGAAAAACTGTTTTTT
cdr3_aa: CASSAYKNEKLFF
v_call: TRBV7-3
d_call: NA
clone_size: NA
j_call: TRBJ1-4

cdr3_nt: TGTGCCAGCAGCCAAGTAAACAATGAGCAGTTCTTC
cdr3_aa: CASSQVNNEQFF
v_call: TRBV3-1/TRBV3-2
d_call: NA
clone_size: NA
j_call: TRBJ2-1

cdr3_nt: TGTGCCAGTAGCATTGAGGGGCGGGGCGACACTGAAGCTTTCTTT
cdr3_aa: CASSIEGRGDTEAFF
v_call: TRBV19
d_call: NA
clone_size: NA
j_call: TRBJ1-1

cdr3_nt: TGTGCCAGCAGCGTACCACTAGCGAGCACAGATACGCAGTATTTT
cdr3_aa: CASSVPLASTDTQYF
v_call: TRBV9
d_call: TRBD2
clone_size: NA
j_call: TRBJ2-3

cdr3_nt: TGTGCCAGCAGTATAGCAGATACGCAGTATTTT
cdr3_aa: CASSIADTQYF
v_call: TRBV6-5
d_call: NA
clone_size: NA
j_call: TRBJ2-3

cdr3_nt: TGTGCCAGCAGTTTGGGGACAATTAGCAATCAGCCCCAGCATTTT
cdr3_aa: CASSLGTISNQPQHF
v_call: TRBV28
d_call: NA
clone_size: NA
j_call: TRBJ1-5

cdr3_nt: TGTGCCAGCAGTTGGACAGGGAACACTGAAGCTTTCTTT
cdr3_aa: CASSWTGNTEAFF
v_call: TRBV6-5
d_call: TRBD1
clone_size: NA
j_call: TRBJ1-1

cdr3_nt: TGTGCCATCAGTCCAGGGACAGGGGATAATGAAAAACTGTTTTTT
cdr3_aa: CAISPGTGDNEKLFF
v_call: TRBV10-3
d_call: TRBD1
clone_size: NA
j_call: TRBJ1-4

cdr3_nt: TGTGCCAGCAGCGTAGGAATAGGACAGGGGATTTACACTGAAGCTTTCTTT
cdr3_aa: CASSVGIGQGIYTEAFF
v_call: TRBV9
d_call: TRBD1
clone_size: once
j_call: TRBJ1-1

cdr3_nt: TGTGCCAGCAGCTTAGCGGGGGGGCTAAATACGCAGTATTTT
cdr3_aa: CASSLAGGLNTQYF
v_call: TRBV7-2
d_call: NA
clone_size: NA
j_call: TRBJ2-3

cdr3_nt: TGCGCCAGCAGCCAACCAATACCAGGGGAGATGCATGAAAAACTGTTTTTT
cdr3_aa: CASSQPIPGEMHEKLFF
v_call: TRBV4-1
d_call: NA
clone_size: NA
j_call: TRBJ1-4